Sequencing of this T cell receptor (beta chain) was carried out in a study of shared clonotypes between healthy human individuals (dated by TCRdb to 2020 to 2021). A note on the overall study: The cohort comprised a couple of women and a few men aged 18 to 49 years. For each donor, three plates each were used for CD4 naive and CD4 memory, two plates were used for CD8 naive, and one plate was used for CD8 memory. Blood TCR repertoires of roughly 5 healthy adults were deeply sequenced to estimate repertoire size and the extent of clonotype sharing between individuals. To increase sequencing depth and limit assay-specific biases, TCR repertoire library preparation and sequencing were carried out by different laboratories using diverse techniques. Per donor, leukapheresis produced somewhere between about 0.8 and 9 billion PBMCs. Overall results and qualifications from the work: Based on pairwise subsampling, the degree of clonotype sharing among donors was expected to be affected by sequencing depth. Sampling was restricted to blood, and TCR repertoires in tissues likely differ from the TCR repertoires found in blood. About 4.5% of naive CD4, 3.5% of naive CD8, 2.3% of memory CD4, and about 0.4% of memory CD8 clonotypes were shared across a handful of donors. Clonotypes shared by all four sorted-subset donors showed higher generation probabilities than non-shared clonotypes. Rarefaction of sorted-subset datasets indicated incomplete sequencing despite the large sequencing depth. Because the study included only a small number of donors, the genetic and exposure-history diversity represented was limited. Naive subsets generally had larger estimated clonotype richness than memory subsets.

A remark on this clone: Its recognized antigen is unknown. No per-base quality is available; no much larger clone lies one base away.

Donors were healthy HIV-negative adults with no recently reported acute infections or vaccinations. Only Caucasian adults living in Nashville, Tennessee, USA were represented among the donors. CD4+ T cells were enriched by magnetic negative selection; naive cells were then positively selected on CD45RA, and the negative fraction formed the memory subset. After blood collection by leukapheresis, PBMCs were isolated using Ficoll-Histopaque density gradient centrifugation and then cryopreserved in the vapor phase of liquid nitrogen. Purity and quantity of every magnetically sorted T cell population were checked by analytical flow cytometry. Each sorted fraction had its genomic DNA isolated and then quantified by UV absorbance on a Nanodrop 2000c. Using the deep immunoSEQ assay, TCR CDR3 regions were amplified from genomic DNA by multiplex PCR. For each cell subset, the extracted genomic DNA was distributed evenly across all wells of several immunoSEQ 96-well plates, and each plate served as one replicate. For sorted subsets, each replicate PCR was loaded with about 0.2 ug genomic DNA, equivalent to approximately 33,000 T cell genomes. Purified libraries were quantified with a Qubit 3.0 fluorometer, sized on a Bioanalyzer 2100, and re-quantified with the KAPA Library Quantification kit. A separate single-read 150-cycle Illumina NextSeq 550 flow cell was used to sequence each immunoSEQ 96-well plate. Concerning the study's data processing: Because only junctional sequences without quality scores were contained in the immunoSEQ output, filtering matching that applied to full-length reads could not be performed. To assign V/J genes and CDR3, sequences were annotated against IMGT germline references using PyIR, a Python wrapper for IgBLAST v1.9. Reads were filtered out if the reads had weak V/J assignments (E-value above 1e-6), no CDR3, stop codons, out-of-frame junctions, or ambiguous translated residues. A V3J clonotype was defined by an identical inferred V gene, J gene, and CDR3 amino acid sequence. Percentage overlap between repertoires was computed as shared unique clonotypes divided by the size of the smaller repertoire. Three approaches were used to assess repertoire richness: RTK rarefaction, the Chao1 estimator, and Recon v2.1 estimates of unobserved clonotypes. Generation probabilities were computed with OLGA for all TCRbeta clonotypes obtained by the gDNA method from several donors. Entries here come from immuneACCESS through TCRdb and include only in-frame sequences with V and J called. Some clones fail to appear in such tables; in the studies checked, an unresolved V gene covers under half of the shortfall, and the cause of the remainder is unknown. D and trimming were read from the DNA, whereas the V and J calls and clone size are those reported in that table. The sample contains over a million clones, 95% to 99% of them found a single time. The ten largest clones capture around 0.45% of the sample.

This TCR derives from a man younger than 40 in good health. Sequenced input: naive CD4+ T cells sorted from blood. Per the publication, the cell subset or site label means: CD45RA+ positively selected.

The CDR3 corresponds to CASSPAGNSGNTIYF. Here is the DNA: TGTGCCAGCAGCCCGGCGGGAAACTCTGGAAACACCATATATTTT. Here the chain combines TRBV28 and TRBJ1-3, with an unclear D gene assignment. Cut back by 6 bases and 0 bases, the V and J ends lie 12 bases apart. The CDR3 numbers 15 residues from cysteine through phenylalanine. Just CDR3 DNA is preserved here, 45 bases in frame from base 1. The CDR1 and CDR2 encoded by the germline V gene are MDHEN and SYDVKM.